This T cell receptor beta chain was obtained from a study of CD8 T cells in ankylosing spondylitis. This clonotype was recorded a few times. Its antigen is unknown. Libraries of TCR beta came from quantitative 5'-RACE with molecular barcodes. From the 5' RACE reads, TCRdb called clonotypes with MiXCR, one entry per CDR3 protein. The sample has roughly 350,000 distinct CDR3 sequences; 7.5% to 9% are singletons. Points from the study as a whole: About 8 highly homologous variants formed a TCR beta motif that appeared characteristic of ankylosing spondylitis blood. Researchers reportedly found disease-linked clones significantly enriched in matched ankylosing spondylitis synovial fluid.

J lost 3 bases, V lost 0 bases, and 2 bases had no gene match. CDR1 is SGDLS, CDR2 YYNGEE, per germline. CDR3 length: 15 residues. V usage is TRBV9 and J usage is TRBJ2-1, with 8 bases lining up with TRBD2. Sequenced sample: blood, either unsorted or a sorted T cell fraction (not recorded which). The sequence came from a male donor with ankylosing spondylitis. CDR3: CASSVDSGNYNEQFF. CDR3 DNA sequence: TGTGCCAGCAGCGTAGATAGCGGGAACTACAATGAGCAGTTCTTC.